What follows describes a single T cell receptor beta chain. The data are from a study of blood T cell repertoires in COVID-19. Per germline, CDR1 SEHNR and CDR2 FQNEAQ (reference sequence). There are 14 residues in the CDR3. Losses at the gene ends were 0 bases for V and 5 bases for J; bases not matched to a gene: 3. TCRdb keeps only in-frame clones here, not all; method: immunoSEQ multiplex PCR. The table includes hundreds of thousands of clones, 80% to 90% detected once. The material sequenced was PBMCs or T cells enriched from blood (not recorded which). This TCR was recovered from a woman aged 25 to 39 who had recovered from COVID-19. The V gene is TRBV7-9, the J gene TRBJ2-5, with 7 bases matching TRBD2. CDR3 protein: CASSLALGGETQYF. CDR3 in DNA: TGTGCCAGCAGCTTAGCGCTGGGAGGGGAGACCCAGTACTTC.